What follows is one T cell receptor beta chain and its context. These data come from a study of blood T cell repertoires in COVID-19. At the level of the study: Samples taken during acute and convalescent COVID-19 were collected in the United States, Italy and Spain. The cDNA or gDNA used as material had been derived from T cells, B-cell-depleted T cells, or PBMCs.

Authors' processing steps: Researchers report that nucleated cell counts were estimated from reference gene primer amplification. Repertoires were generated with immunoSEQ multiplex PCR, while TCRdb's copy carries only in-frame clones and drops some. From that table come the V and J calls and clone size; the DNA was used to work out D and trimming. The sample records over 70,000 clones, nearly 90% being singletons. Deletions cut 4 bases from V and 4 bases from J, with 14 bases between. Per germline, CDR1 SGHKS and CDR2 YYEKEE (reference sequence). The CDR3 sequence is 14 residues long. The V gene is TRBV5-5, the J gene TRBJ1-2, with D perhaps matching TRBD1 (6 bases). The sample taken for sequencing was peripheral blood. The clonotype was recovered from a woman at least 80 years old with active or convalescent COVID-19. Here the CDR3 reads CASSRGSGTYGYTF. In DNA form, the CDR3 reads TGTGCCAGCAGCAGGGGGTCAGGGACCTATGGCTACACCTTC.